This T cell receptor (beta chain) was retrieved from a study of T cell responses to AZD1222 COVID-19 vaccine. The study's findings and limits: It should be noted that donors were predominantly white British and more often female, and clonal diversity was possibly underestimated.

For this clone: Its matching antigen is unknown.

Generated by immunoSEQ multiplex PCR, the TCRdb table keeps only in-frame clones and is missing some. The sample shows some 28,000 clones, about three quarters of them seen only once. This receptor was obtained from an adult in good health. This specimen consisted of peripheral blood, obtained on day 0 of AZD1222 vaccination.

The CDR3 region has the DNA TGTGCCAGCACCTCGACAGGGCCGAACACCGGGGAGCTGTTTTTT. It yields the protein CASTSTGPNTGELFF. This chain uses TRBV6-5 with TRBJ2-2, with 7 positions matching TRBD1. This CDR3 region has 15 residues. CDR1 MNHEY and CDR2 SVGAGI come from the germline V gene. The trim removed 7 bases at V and 0 bases at J, leaving 5 bases unmatched.